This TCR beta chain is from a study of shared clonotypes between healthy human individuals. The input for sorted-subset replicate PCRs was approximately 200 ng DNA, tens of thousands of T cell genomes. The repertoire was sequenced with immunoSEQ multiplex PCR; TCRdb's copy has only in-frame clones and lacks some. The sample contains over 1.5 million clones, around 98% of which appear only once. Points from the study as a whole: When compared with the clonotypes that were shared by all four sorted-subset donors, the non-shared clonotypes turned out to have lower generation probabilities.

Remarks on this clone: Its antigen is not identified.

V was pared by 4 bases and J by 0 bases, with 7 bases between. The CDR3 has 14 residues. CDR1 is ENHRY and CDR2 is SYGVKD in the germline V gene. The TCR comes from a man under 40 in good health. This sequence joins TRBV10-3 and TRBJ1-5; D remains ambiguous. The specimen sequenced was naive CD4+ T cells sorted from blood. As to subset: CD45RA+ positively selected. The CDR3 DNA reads TGTGCCATCAGTGCAGTAGATAGCAATCAGCCCCAGCATTTT. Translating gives CAISAVDSNQPQHF.